The present TCR beta chain was sequenced within a study of CD4 T cells in relation to SARS-CoV-2 and coronaviruses. About the study: The HLA restriction of the shared crossreactive spike epitopes was mapped.

Naive and memory CD4+ T cell DNA was deep-sequenced without culture. Generated by immunoSEQ multiplex PCR, the TCRdb table keeps only in-frame clones and is missing some. Of some 65,000 clones detected, around 87% appear once; the ten largest clones hold over 1.5%. Unexposed donor CD4+ T cells date from 2011-2018, before the COVID-19 pandemic. General observations from the study: The cross-reactivity analysis covered only spike protein, not other viral proteins. Monoreactive clones expanded significantly more to SARS-CoV-2 than crossreactive clones did.

Unmatched junction bases numbered 9, after V lost 6 bases and J lost 8 bases. CDR1 MNHEY and CDR2 SVGAGI come from the germline V gene. CDR3 size: 13 residues. Remarks on this clone: The antigen remains unidentified.

This TCR was recovered from a human donor in good health. The chain carries TRBV6-5 and TRBJ1-1; 7 bases fit TRBD1. Sequencing input: memory CD4+ T cells from PBMCs. The CDR3 protein is CASSLRTGTEAFF. Written as DNA, the CDR3 is TGTGCCAGCAGCCTACGGACAGGAACCGAAGCTTTCTTT.